These 3 T cell receptor beta chains came from one sample sequenced in a study of CD8+ T cells in alopecia areata. cDNA reverse transcribed from extracted RNA served as the sequencing template. Assay: immunoSEQ multiplex PCR; the TCRdb copy retains only in-frame clones and omits some. Among 200,000 to 250,000 clones, 64% were seen once, and the ten largest hold more than 3.5%. Treatment of the sample: oral pan-JAK inhibitor, 5-10 mg twice daily. Sequenced here: CD4+ T cells sorted from blood, sampled at week 4, from a patient treated with tofacitinib. All receptors derive from a human donor with alopecia areata.

V and J are TRBV30 and TRBJ2-7, with a possible D match to TRBD2 (6 bases). The CDR3 covers 13 residues. Germline CDR1 is GTSNPN and CDR2 is SVGIG (reference sequence). Trimming removed 2 bases from V and 3 bases from J, with 11 bases in between. The CDR3 here is CAWSIGGRYEQYF. DNA for the CDR3: TGTGCCTGGAGTATCGGGGGTCGCTACGAGCAGTACTTC.

The genes are TRBV6-5 and TRBJ1-1; 9 bases map to TRBD1. The CDR3 consists of 15 residues. The germline V gene encodes CDR1 MNHEY and CDR2 SVGAGI. The J segment lost 4 bases and the V segment lost 2 bases, leaving 5 bases of the junction unmatched. CDR3 nucleotides: TGTGCCAGCAGTTACCCTGGGACAGGGAGCACTGAAGCTTTCTTT. The encoded protein is CASSYPGTGSTEAFF.

V and J are TRBV27 and TRBJ2-1; 10 bases agree with TRBD1. Germline CDR1 MNHEY, CDR2 SMNVEV (reference sequence). After removal of 5 bases from V and 9 bases from J, the junction contained 10 bases not matched to a gene. The CDR3 extends over 15 amino acids. CDR3 in amino acids: CASSTRDRGILEQFF. The CDR3 DNA is TGTGCCAGCAGTACCCGGGACAGGGGAATTCTTGAGCAGTTCTTC.